These 21 T cell receptor beta chains originate from one sample sequenced in a study of cytomegalovirus exposure and HLA in healthy donors. The PCR contained 60 Vbeta and 13 Jbeta primers. TCRdb keeps only in-frame clones here, not all; method: immunoSEQ multiplex PCR. Among under 150,000 clones, around 83% were seen once, and the ten largest hold approximately 2.6%. Sequences were obtained from PBMCs. Receptors originate from a man aged 50-59 years in good health and CMV-seronegative.

V is TRBV5-1 and J is TRBJ1-1; 8 positions agree with TRBD1. This CDR3 is built from 18 residues. The germline gives CDR1 SGHRS, CDR2 YFSETQ. V lost 0 bases and J lost 3; bases outside the gene matches: 13. CDR3 in amino acids: CASSLAGAGGIRYTEAFF. The DNA of the CDR3 is TGCGCCAGCAGCTTGGCCGGGGCAGGGGGCATAAGGTACACTGAAGCTTTCTTT.

V and J are TRBV15 and TRBJ2-7; 7 nucleotides agree with TRBD1. This CDR3 is 15 amino acids long. CDR1 is LNHNV, CDR2 YYDKDF, per germline (reference sequence). V was clipped by 1 base and J by 1 base; unmatched bases: 4. In DNA form, the CDR3 reads TGTGCCACCAGCAGAGGACAGGGCCCTTCCTACGAGCAGTACTTC. This translates into CATSRGQGPSYEQYF.

The chain combines TRBV4-3 with TRBJ1-1, with D possibly being TRBD1 (5 bases). V lost 0 bases and J lost 6, with 11 bases in between. Germline lookup yields CDR1 LGHNA and CDR2 YSLEER. There are 14 residues in the CDR3. The CDR3 bases are TGCGCCAGCAGCCAAGATGGCTGGGGCCCTGAAGCTTTCTTT. The encoded protein is CASSQDGWGPEAFF.

This chain connects TRBV30 to TRBJ2-3; tentative D call: TRBD1 (6 bases). This CDR3 has 14 amino acids. The germline gives CDR1 GTSNPN, CDR2 SVGIG (reference sequence). V lost 5 bases and J 6 bases, leaving 18 bases between the germline ends. In DNA, the CDR3 is TGTGCCTGGGGCCGGGACACAAGCTGGGATACGCAGTATTTT. Protein product: CAWGRDTSWDTQYF.

The chain carries TRBV5-4 and TRBJ2-7; 8 nucleotides align to TRBD2. The CDR3 loop spans 17 amino acids. In germline, CDR1 is SGHNT, CDR2 YYREEE (reference sequence). The V gene end was trimmed by 0 bases and the J gene end by 0 bases; junction bases not matched to a gene: 8. CDR3 in amino acids: CASSLAGLAGISYEQYF. As DNA, the CDR3 is TGTGCCAGCAGCTTGGCCGGGTTAGCGGGGATCTCCTACGAGCAGTACTTC.

This sequence joins TRBV4-2 and TRBJ1-1; 9 bases line up with TRBD1. The CDR3 loop spans 17 amino acids. V lost 4 bases, J lost 0 bases, and 9 bases stayed unmatched. Germline values: CDR1 LGHNA, CDR2 YNFKEQ. CDR3 nucleotide sequence: TGTGCCAGCAGCCCCCTCCCCGGGACAGGGATGAACACTGAAGCTTTCTTT. Translation gives CASSPLPGTGMNTEAFF.

The V call is TRBV5-1, the J call TRBJ1-2; D is ambiguous. The CDR3 has 16 residues. Germline V gene lookup returns CDR1 SGHRS and CDR2 YFSETQ. The germline V and J ends were trimmed by 1 base and 4 bases, with 17 bases remaining between them. CDR3 sequence: CASSLTGGWGGYGYTF. In DNA, the CDR3 is TGCGCCAGCAGCTTGACGGGAGGGTGGGGTGGCTATGGCTACACCTTC.

The chain recombines TRBV12-5 with TRBJ2-7; 10 nucleotides align to TRBD2. Germline V lookup: CDR1 LGHNT, CDR2 FRNRAP. CDR3 size: 17 residues. J was trimmed by 0 bases and V by 0 bases; bases with no gene match: 5. This CDR3 reads CASGLVLAGYASYEQYF. The CDR3 nucleotides read TGTGCTAGTGGTTTGGTACTAGCGGGGTATGCCTCCTACGAGCAGTACTTC.

CDR3 nucleotides: TGTGCCAGCAGCAAGACACATGACGGCAGTAAGCCCCAGCATTTT. This encodes CASSKTHDGSKPQHF. The chain is built from TRBV6-6 and TRBJ1-5; D is unclear. V lost 6 bases, J lost 8 bases, and 20 bases lay in between. This CDR3 region has 15 residues. CDR1 and CDR2 (germline): MNHNY, SVGAGI (reference sequence).

The chain recombines TRBV5-1 with TRBJ2-7; D uncertain. This CDR3 has 12 amino acids. The germline V gene has CDR1 SGHRS and CDR2 YFSETQ. V was pared by 5 bases and J by 6 bases, with 12 bases between. The DNA of the CDR3 is TGCGCCAGCAGGAATAACTTCGGCGAGCAGTACTTC. Encoded protein: CASRNNFGEQYF.

The chain employs TRBV2 and TRBJ1-1; TRBD1 matches 9 bases. The ends lost 3 bases at V and 8 bases at J; junction bases unmatched: 4. CDR1 is SNHLY and CDR2 is FYNNEI in the germline V gene. The length of the CDR3 is 13 residues. CDR3 sequence reads: CASSEDRGREAFF. CDR3 bases: TGTGCCAGCAGTGAGGACAGGGGAAGGGAAGCTTTCTTT.

The chain couples TRBV7-8 to TRBJ2-1; D possibly corresponds to TRBD1 (6 bases). V was cut by 4 bases and J by 7 bases, with 11 bases left in between. Germline V gene data show CDR1 as SGHVS and CDR2 as FQNEAQ. This CDR3 comprises 13 residues. CDR3 in amino acids: CASSSERGNEQFF. DNA of the CDR3: TGTGCCAGCAGCTCTGAAAGGGGGAATGAGCAGTTCTTC.

This clone was picked up one time. J is TRBJ2-5 and V is TRBV7-6, with D unresolved. V dropped 6 bases and J dropped 5 bases, with 7 bases sitting between them. This CDR3 has 11 residues. Germline V CDR1 and CDR2: SGHVS, FNYEAQ. The CDR3 region has the DNA TGTGCCAGCAGTTCGGTGGAGACCCAGTACTTC. Its protein is CASSSVETQYF.

J is TRBJ2-1 and V is TRBV5-1; D may be TRBD2 (5 bases). The CDR3 is made up of 14 amino acids. The germline V gene encodes CDR1 SGHRS and CDR2 YFSETQ. Between the trimmed V and J ends, which lost 0 bases and 7 bases, there was a span of 11 bases. This CDR3 reads CASSLDGSVNEQFF. The DNA for the CDR3 is TGCGCCAGCAGCTTGGATGGTAGCGTGAATGAGCAGTTCTTC. Together with reference TRBV5-1 and TRBJ2-1, the CDR3 gives the full variable domain: KAGVTQTPRYLIKTRGQQVTLSCSPISGHRSVSWYQQTPGQGLQFLFEYFSETQRNKGNFPGRFSGRQFSNSRSEMNVSTLELGDSALYLCASSLDGSVNEQFFGPGTRLTVL.

This chain links TRBV5-1 with TRBJ1-5, with D perhaps TRBD1 (6 bases). Germline CDR1 SGHRS, CDR2 YFSETQ. This CDR3 spans 13 amino acids. Trimming pared 3 bases from V and 8 bases from J, leaving 12 bases between. Here the CDR3 DNA reads TGCGCCAGCAGCTGGGGGGCGGGGGAGCCCCAGCATTTT. Protein product: CASSWGAGEPQHF.

This clone has only one observation. The chain couples TRBV5-4 to TRBJ1-3; perhaps TRBD1 as D (5 bases). The V gene's germline CDR1 is SGHNT and CDR2 YYREEE (reference sequence). The CDR3 length is 14 residues. V was clipped by 0 bases and J by 2 bases, with 6 bases between them. CDR3 loop: CASSLEQAGNTIYF. The CDR3 DNA is TGTGCCAGCAGCTTGGAACAGGCTGGAAACACCATATATTTT.

The chain carries TRBV9 and TRBJ2-5; possibly TRBD1 for D (7 bases). Germline CDR1 and CDR2: SGDLS and YYNGEE. V lost 0 bases and J 2 bases, leaving 11 bases between the germline ends. This CDR3 has 15 amino acids. CDR3 sequence reads: CASSVETGRQETQYF. The CDR3 DNA follows: TGTGCCAGCAGCGTAGAGACAGGGAGGCAAGAGACCCAGTACTTC.

This clone came up once. The chain links TRBV28 to TRBJ1-6, with TRBD1 matching 7 bases. This CDR3 comprises 14 residues. Germline V gene sequence: CDR1 MDHEN, CDR2 SYDVKM. The junction had 2 bases not matched to a gene; V was cut back by 2 bases and J by 7 bases. This CDR3 is CASSLRRGNSPLHF. The CDR3 DNA follows: TGTGCCAGCAGTTTACGCAGGGGGAATTCACCCCTCCACTTT.

The chain uses TRBV11-2 and TRBJ2-5, with a tentative D call TRBD2 (6 bases). This CDR3 contains 15 residues. The germline V gene has CDR1 SGHAT and CDR2 FQNNGV. Trimming left V 4 bases short and J 5 bases short, with 17 bases between. CDR3 DNA sequence: TGTGCCAGCAGCTCACAGAGGCTTGGGGGGGAGACCCAGTACTTC. It codes for CASSSQRLGGETQYF.

This clone showed up just a few times. The chain employs TRBV13 and TRBJ2-5; D is unresolved. In germline, CDR1 is PRHDT, CDR2 FYEKMQ (reference sequence). V gave up 10 bases and J gave up 5 bases, with 20 bases separating them. This CDR3 has 14 amino acids. This chain's CDR3 is CATHRQNELETQYF. The CDR3 coding sequence is TGTGCCACCCATCGACAAAACGAATTGGAGACCCAGTACTTC.

This clone appeared a few times. The J gene is TRBJ1-2, the V gene TRBV4-1, with D perhaps TRBD1 (6 bases). Trimming removed 1 base at V and 8 bases at J, with 14 bases between. The CDR3 contains 14 residues. CDR1 is MGHRA and CDR2 is YSYEKL in the germline V gene. CDR3 DNA: TGCGCCAGCAGCCAAGTATCAGGGGCCGACGGCTACACCTTC. This encodes CASSQVSGADGYTF.